A single sample gave rise to the 5 T cell receptor beta chains below, sequenced in a study of blood T cell repertoires in COVID-19 (dated by TCRdb to the early 2020s). The method was the immunoSEQ multiplex PCR assay. TCRdb obtained this table from immuneACCESS and retained in-frame rearrangements with V and J assigned. These tables miss some clones; where compared with another copy, unresolved V genes account for less than half of the shortfall, and the remainder is unexplained. Within this sample are a few hundred thousand clones, with approximately 91% of them counted one time only. The ten largest clones take up around 12% of the sample. Sequencing was performed on peripheral blood. The receptor source for this set is a woman aged 55-69 years with acute or convalescent COVID-19.

This chain connects TRBV28 to TRBJ1-3; possible D gene TRBD1, 6 bases. V was clipped by 5 bases and J by 5 bases, with 13 bases between them. CDR1 MDHEN and CDR2 SYDVKM come from the germline V gene. The length of the CDR3 is 14 residues. The DNA for the CDR3 is TGTGCCAGCAGTCCACAGGGTGCGCGAAACACCATATATTTT. Translated, it gives CASSPQGARNTIYF.

V gene TRBV30 combines with J gene TRBJ2-2, with D unclear. The CDR3 length is 13 residues. CDR1 GTSNPN and CDR2 SVGIG come from the germline V gene (reference sequence). Trimming stripped 0 bases from V and 4 bases from J, with 6 bases between. The CDR3 bases are TGTGCCTGGAGTGTACGCGCCACCGGGGAGCTGTTTTTT. Protein sequence: CAWSVRATGELFF.

The chain uses TRBV7-8 and TRBJ2-7, with D possibly being TRBD2 (5 bases). The CDR3 consists of 12 residues. Germline CDR1 SGHVS, CDR2 FQNEAQ. Trimming pared 2 bases from V and 6 bases from J, leaving 8 bases between. The CDR3 DNA follows: TGTGCCAGCAGCTTACGGACTGTCGAGCAGTACTTC. Its translation is CASSLRTVEQYF.

This chain uses TRBV6-2 or TRBV6-3 with TRBJ2-1; the D gene is possibly TRBD2 (5 bases). V lost 4 bases and J 0 bases, leaving 10 bases between the germline ends. Germline CDR1 and CDR2: MNHEY and SVGEGT. There are 15 residues in the CDR3. The CDR3 spells CASSFAGSSYNEQFF. The CDR3 DNA reads TGTGCCAGCAGTTTCGCGGGTAGCTCCTACAATGAGCAGTTCTTC.

This chain connects TRBV6-2 or TRBV6-3 to TRBJ1-1; 9 bases are shared with TRBD1. Germline CDR1 and CDR2: MNHEY and SVGEGT. This CDR3 is built from 14 residues. With 2 bases clipped from V and 3 bases from J, the junction kept 1 base outside the gene matches. The CDR3 protein is CASSYGQGYTEAFF. In DNA form, the CDR3 reads TGTGCCAGCAGTTACGGACAGGGGTACACTGAAGCTTTCTTT.